The TCR beta chain described here comes from a study of blood T cell repertoires in COVID-19. This clone was recorded once. Germline CDR1 reads MDHEN; CDR2 reads SYDVKM. Trimming removed 6 bases from V and 1 base from J; junction bases left unmatched: 1. This CDR3 is built from 14 residues. Profiled with immunoSEQ multiplex PCR; TCRdb holds only in-frame clones, not every one. The sample lists fewer than 350,000 clones, around 87% occurring once. This sequence was found in a woman aged 18-29 years with acute COVID-19. The chain recombines TRBV28 with TRBJ1-1; TRBD1 agrees at 11 bases. The sequenced sample consisted of PBMCs or T cells enriched from blood (not recorded which). The CDR3 here is CASRGTGGNTEAFF. The CDR3 region has the DNA TGTGCCAGCAGGGGGACAGGGGGGAACACTGAAGCTTTCTTT.